The 14 T cell receptor beta chains given below trace back to one sample, sequenced in a study of Graves' ophthalmopathy and Graves' hyperthyroidism (dated by TCRdb to 2016 to 2019). TCRdb names Illumina HiSeq 2000 as the instrument used. For repertoire sequencing, TCR beta CDR3 regions were amplified from RNA transcripts. The first round of RT-PCR was done with HTBI primers and the Qiagen OneStep RT-PCR kit, and was followed by a second round of multiplex PCR, then size selection and purification. TCRdb trimmed public reads at Q25 via fastp, called clones via MiXCR and kept in-frame beta chains. Rows with one shared CDR3 protein collapse into an entry with the most common genes and DNA. The sample yields about 700,000 distinct CDR3 sequences; roughly 41% were counted once. In total, the top ten clones hold less than 55% of the sample. The material sequenced was peripheral blood. The origin of the receptors is an adult man with Graves' ophthalmopathy.

Only a few counts were recorded for this clonotype. The chain employs TRBV7-9 and TRBJ2-2, with TRBD2 as a possible D gene (6 bases). The CDR3 consists of 13 residues. The V end was cut by 3 bases, the J end by 7 bases, with 9 bases between. CDR1 and CDR2 from the germline V gene are SEHNR and FQNEAQ (reference sequence). DNA of the CDR3: TGTGCCAGCAGCTTGAGGGAGGTCGGGGAGCTGTTTTTT. Its protein is CASSLREVGELFF.

In this sample, this clonotype turned up a few times. The chain uses TRBV20-1 and TRBJ2-2; 9 nucleotides agree with TRBD2. V shed 1 base, J shed 7 bases, and the junction held 13 bases outside the gene matches. CDR1 DFQATT and CDR2 SNEGSKA come from the germline V gene (reference sequence). CDR3 length equals 17 residues. The CDR3, as DNA: TGCAGTGCTAGAGGGCTAGCGGGACTTCAAGGTCACGGGGAGCTGTTTTTT. It translates to CSARGLAGLQGHGELFF.

The chain joins TRBV7-9 to TRBJ2-2, with D possibly called TRBD1 or TRBD2 (6 bases each). The CDR3 length is 14 residues. V gave up 4 bases and J gave up 5 bases, with 11 bases separating them. The germline V gene has CDR1 SEHNR and CDR2 FQNEAQ (reference sequence). CDR3 amino acids: CASSWGASTGELFF. The CDR3 DNA follows: TGTGCCAGCAGCTGGGGGGCGAGTACCGGGGAGCTGTTTTTT.

This clonotype appeared many times. The chain has TRBV6-6 and TRBJ2-7; D may correspond to TRBD1 or TRBD2 (5 bases each). Germline assignment: CDR1 MNHNY and CDR2 SVGAGI (reference sequence). CDR3 size: 14 residues. Trimming took off 6 bases at V and 2 bases at J, with 14 bases between the two ends. CDR3 nucleotides: TGTGCCAGCAGCGGGACCTACGCCACCTACGAGCAGTACTTC. Its protein product is CASSGTYATYEQYF.

This clonotype was seen a single time. A read error is likely, as this CDR3 ends without the conserved phenylalanine or tryptophan. CDR3 sequence: CASSLDGYYGYTL. CDR3 nucleotide sequence: TGTGCCAGCAGTTTAGACGGATACTATGGCTACACCCTC. This chain connects TRBV12-3 or TRBV12-4 to TRBJ1-2; unclear D gene. V lost 1 base, J lost 3 bases, and 6 bases lay in between. The CDR3 consists of 13 residues.

There are many counts of this clonotype. V usage is TRBV2 and J usage is TRBJ2-7; 7 bases match TRBD1. Per germline, CDR1 SNHLY and CDR2 FYNNEI. Losses at the gene ends were 6 bases for V and 7 bases for J; bases not matched to a gene: 12. This CDR3 spans 14 amino acids. CDR3: CASSYRGLNLEQYF. CDR3 coding DNA: TGTGCCAGCAGCTACAGGGGCCTCAATCTAGAGCAGTACTTC. Based on the CDR3 plus reference TRBV2 and TRBJ2-7, the full variable domain is EPEVTQTPSHQVTQMGQEVILRCVPISNHLYFYWYRQILGQKVEFLVSFYNNEISEKSEIFDDQFSVERPDGSNFTLKIRSTKLEDSAMYFCASSYRGLNLEQYFGPGTRLTVT.

The sample holds many counts of this clonotype. J is TRBJ2-7 and V is TRBV19; 7 bases align to TRBD1. Germline CDR1 reads LNHDA; CDR2 reads SQIVND (reference sequence). Trimming at V came to 4 bases and at J to 6 bases, leaving 3 bases not matched to a gene. The CDR3 length is 12 residues. DNA for the CDR3: TGTGCCAGTAGTAGGCGACAGGGCGAGCAGTACTTC. Amino acid sequence: CASSRRQGEQYF. The complete variable domain, with remaining parts taken from reference TRBV19 and TRBJ2-7, reads DGGITQSPKYLFRKEGQNVTLSCEQNLNHDAMYWYRQDPGQGLRLIYYSQIVNDFQKGDIAEGYSVSREKKESFPLTVTSAQKNPTAFYLCASSRRQGEQYFGPGTRLTVT.

The table lists this clonotype with a few counts. The chain couples TRBV12-3 or TRBV12-4 to TRBJ2-7; a weak D match, TRBD1 (5 bases). V lost 3 bases, J lost 6 bases, and 9 bases lay in between. CDR3 length: 12 residues. The CDR3: CASSFLGPEQYF. For the CDR3, the DNA is TGTGCCAGCAGTTTTCTGGGGCCCGAGCAGTACTTC.

The chain uses TRBV15 and TRBJ2-5, with D possibly TRBD2 on 5 matching bases. CDR3 length: 15 residues. With 3 bases removed from V and 1 base from J, the gap between germline ends came to 12 bases. Germline V gives CDR1 LNHNV, CDR2 YYDKDF (reference sequence). The CDR3 DNA sequence: TGTGCCACCAGCAGCGTCCCGGGGATCCAAGAGACCCAGTACTTC. Translated: CATSSVPGIQETQYF.

Concerning this clonotype itself: Because the CDR3 is missing its conserved closing phenylalanine or tryptophan, this is likely a read error. This chain connects TRBV25-1 to TRBJ2-2; 7 bases match TRBD2. The germline gives CDR1 MGHDK, CDR2 SYGVNS. This CDR3 is built from 14 residues. V gave up 6 bases and J gave up 5 bases; unmatched junction bases: 6. The CDR3 nucleotides read TGTGCCAGCAGACCCGGACTAGTGACCGGGGAGCTGTTTTCT. It is translated as CASRPGLVTGELFS.

The table lists this clonotype with many counts. The gene calls are TRBV20-1 and TRBJ1-5; D possibly corresponds to TRBD1 (5 bases). The germline gives CDR1 DFQATT, CDR2 SNEGSKA (reference sequence). This CDR3 contains 13 residues. V lost 3 bases, J lost 8 bases, and 14 bases lay in between. The CDR3 spells CSARGGGTEPQHF. The CDR3 DNA reads TGCAGTGCTAGGGGAGGCGGGACGGAGCCCCAGCATTTT.

The chain carries TRBV6-1 and TRBJ1-6; D not certain. CDR3 length: 16 residues. Germline V gene data show CDR1 as MNHNS and CDR2 as SASEGT. Trimming removed 5 bases at V and 5 bases at J, with 16 bases between. Written as DNA, the CDR3 is TGTGCCAGCAGTTACTCGAAGCGACCAAATAATTCACCCCTCCACTTT. Amino acid sequence: CASSYSKRPNNSPLHF.

This chain connects TRBV20-1 to TRBJ2-7, with 9 bases aligning to TRBD2. CDR1 and CDR2 from the germline V gene are DFQATT and SNEGSKA (reference sequence). V trimming: 0 bases; J trimming: 5 bases; junction bases outside the gene matches: 11. There are 16 residues in the CDR3. The CDR3, as DNA: TGCAGTGCTAGAGAGATGCGGGCGGGAGGGCCTCACGAGCAGTACTTC. Translation: CSAREMRAGGPHEQYF.

This clonotype was counted a few times. The genes are TRBV5-6 and TRBJ1-1; D uncertain. The CDR3 sequence is 15 residues long. V was trimmed by 4 bases and J by 1 base, leaving 14 bases between them. The germline CDR1 and CDR2 sequences are SGHDT and YYEEEE. The CDR3 loop is CASSLVVVGNTEAFF. In nucleotides, the CDR3 is TGTGCCAGCAGCCTCGTTGTTGTAGGGAACACTGAAGCTTTCTTT.